The sequence of this T cell receptor beta chain was determined in a study of cytomegalovirus exposure and HLA in healthy donors. Study-level information: Among fewer than 500 genotyped donors, about 80% fell in the Caucasian-associated ancestry cluster. Regarding the study as a whole: Highly shared variants forming one cluster were likely a sequencing artifact.

Per germline, CDR1 GTSNPN and CDR2 SVGIG (reference sequence). This CDR3 has 13 residues. Trimming took off 2 bases at V and 7 bases at J, with 11 bases between the two ends. Notes on this clone: The antigen remains undetermined.

The PCR employed 60 Vbeta primers together with 13 Jbeta primers. This table comes from immunoSEQ multiplex PCR, and its TCRdb copy is limited to in-frame clones, with some not included. The sample contains 150,000 to 200,000 clones, roughly three quarters of which appear only once. This sequence joins TRBV30 and TRBJ2-2; D uncertain. The TCR originated in a man aged 18 to 30 in good health and CMV-seropositive. Sample: PBMCs. The CDR3 loop is CAWSQDYFGELFF. DNA of the CDR3: TGTGCCTGGAGTCAAGATTACTTCGGGGAGCTGTTTTTT.